A single sample gave rise to the 9 T cell receptor beta chains below, sequenced in a study of immune cell composition in non-small cell lung cancer. Normal lung sampling was at least 3 cm from the tumour, as distant as possible. Clones were sequenced by immunoSEQ multiplex PCR, and TCRdb holds only the in-frame ones, with some missing. Among just under 6,000 clones listed, about 85% were seen once. The sample taken for sequencing was non-adjacent lung tissue. The receptors come from a human donor with non-small cell lung cancer.

The rearrangement joins TRBV9 to TRBJ2-1, with D hard to call. The CDR3 totals 15 residues. Trimming removed 0 bases from V and 0 bases from J, with 7 bases in between. Germline assignment: CDR1 SGDLS and CDR2 YYNGEE. As DNA, the CDR3 is TGTGCCAGCAGCGTAGACGTGAGCTCCTACAATGAGCAGTTCTTC. Encoded protein: CASSVDVSSYNEQFF.

In its sample, this clone was seen once. V and J are TRBV9 and TRBJ2-3; 15 nucleotides line up with TRBD2. The CDR3 is 17 amino acids. From germline, CDR1 is SGDLS and CDR2 YYNGEE. Trimming removed 7 bases from V and 2 bases from J; junction bases left unmatched: 8. CDR3: CASARTSGRALTDTQYF. CDR3 in DNA: TGTGCCAGCGCCAGGACTAGCGGGAGGGCCCTCACAGATACGCAGTATTTT.

This sequence joins TRBV7-9 and TRBJ2-7; D might be TRBD2 (5 bases). V shed 5 bases and J shed 6 bases, with 17 bases lying between them. Germline V gene data show CDR1 as SEHNR and CDR2 as FQNEAQ (reference sequence). The CDR3 length is 14 residues. The CDR3 DNA reads TGTGCCAGCAGCCCGGGCCGGGGATCGGTCGAGCAGTACTTC. Residues: CASSPGRGSVEQYF.

This clone was seen once. This chain connects TRBV7-2 to TRBJ2-5; no reliable D call. V was shortened by 4 bases and J by 0 bases, with 3 bases between the two germline ends. The germline V gene has CDR1 SGHTA and CDR2 FQGNSA. The CDR3 has 12 amino acids. CDR3 in DNA: TGTGCCAGCAGCTCGTACCAAGAGACCCAGTACTTC. Translation: CASSSYQETQYF.

This clone is a singleton in its sample. The chain carries TRBV7-9 and TRBJ2-3, with 9 bases identical to TRBD2. This CDR3 contains 16 residues. CDR1 is SEHNR and CDR2 is FQNEAQ in the germline V gene (reference sequence). V trimming: 0 bases; J trimming: 3 bases; junction bases outside the gene matches: 4. The CDR3 DNA reads as TGTGCCAGCAGCTTAGCGCTAGCGGGAAGAACAGATACGCAGTATTTT. Its protein is CASSLALAGRTDTQYF.

This sequence joins TRBV5-1 and TRBJ2-1, with D perhaps TRBD2 (6 bases). Germline CDR1 reads SGHRS; CDR2 reads YFSETQ. The CDR3 has 17 residues. Trimming removed 2 bases at V and 4 bases at J, with 19 bases between. For the CDR3, the DNA is TGCGCCAGCAGCTTTGACCGGGACTCTAAATCGTACAATGAGCAGTTCTTC. Amino acids: CASSFDRDSKSYNEQFF.

The chain has TRBV5-1 and TRBJ1-3; D is perhaps TRBD1 (5 bases). The germline V gene encodes CDR1 SGHRS and CDR2 YFSETQ. The CDR3 has 15 residues. Trimming took 1 base from V and 0 from J, leaving 8 bases between them. CDR3 nucleotide sequence: TGCGCCAGCAGCTTGCCGGGGGGCTCTGGAAACACCATATATTTT. Translation: CASSLPGGSGNTIYF.

This clone was detected only once. The chain joins TRBV11-2 to TRBJ2-3; D remains ambiguous. Between the trimmed V and J ends, which lost 4 bases and 3 bases, there was a span of 5 bases. Germline V gene sequence: CDR1 SGHAT, CDR2 FQNNGV. The CDR3 loop spans 12 amino acids. The CDR3 bases are TGTGCCAGCAGCTCCGGGACAGATACGCAGTATTTT. This encodes CASSSGTDTQYF.

This clone was recorded a few times. CDR3 DNA sequence: TGTGCCAGCAGTCCTAGCGCGAGGGGCGATACGCAGTATTTT. Translation: CASSPSARGDTQYF. The rearrangement links TRBV6-5 to TRBJ2-3; possible D gene TRBD2, 6 bases. This CDR3 comprises 14 residues. V shed 5 bases and J shed 6 bases, with 15 bases lying between them. Germline V gene sequence: CDR1 MNHEY, CDR2 SVGAGI.